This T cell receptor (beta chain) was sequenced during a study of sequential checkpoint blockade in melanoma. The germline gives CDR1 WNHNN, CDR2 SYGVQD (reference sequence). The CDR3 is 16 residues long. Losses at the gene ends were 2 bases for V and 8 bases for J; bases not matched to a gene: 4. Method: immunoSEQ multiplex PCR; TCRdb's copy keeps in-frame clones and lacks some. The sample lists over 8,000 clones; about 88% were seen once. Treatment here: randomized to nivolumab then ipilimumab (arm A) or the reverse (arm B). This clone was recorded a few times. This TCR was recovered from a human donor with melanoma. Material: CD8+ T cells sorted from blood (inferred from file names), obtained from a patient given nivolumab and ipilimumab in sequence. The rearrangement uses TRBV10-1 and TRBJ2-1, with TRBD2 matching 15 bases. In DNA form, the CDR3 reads TGCGCCAGCAGTGAGGGGACTAGCGGGAGGTCGGATGAGCAGTTCTTC. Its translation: CASSEGTSGRSDEQFF.